This T cell receptor beta chain was sequenced during a study of blood T cell repertoires in COVID-19. About the research overall: PBMCs, B-cell-depleted T cells, or T cells were the source of the cDNA or gDNA that made up the material.

Original methodology: Amplification from reference gene primers served as the basis for estimated nucleated cell counts. TCRdb's table, derived via immunoSEQ multiplex PCR, lists solely in-frame clones and lacks some. V, J and clone size were drawn from that table, and D and trimming were deduced from the DNA. The table records 400,000 or so clones, roughly 91% of them present only once. The CDR3 has 17 residues. Germline loops: CDR1 SEHNR, CDR2 FQNEAQ (reference sequence). V shed 5 bases, J shed 8 bases, and the junction held 14 bases outside the gene matches. Cohort placement rested on clinical history that participants reported themselves. Among Cohort 3 donors, those recovered had two negative PCRs, clearance, or symptom resolution.

This TCR derives from a man aged 18 to 30 who had recovered from COVID-19. Source material: PBMCs or T cells enriched from blood (not recorded which). The gene calls are TRBV7-9 and TRBJ1-3; 11 nucleotides agree with TRBD1. CDR3 residues: CASSRSVPDRGRDTIYF. CDR3 bases: TGTGCCAGCAGCCGTAGCGTCCCGGACAGGGGGCGAGACACCATATATTTT.